This is a list of T cell receptor beta chains from one sample in a study of T cells in tuberculosis. The protocol was immunoSEQ multiplex PCR, while the TCRdb copy is restricted to in-frame clones and leaves out a portion. The top ten hold about 4.1% of the sample, which has 30,000 to 40,000 clones, approximately 93% seen once. The sample consisted of PBMCs, taken at tuberculosis diagnosis. The receptors derive from an adult with tuberculosis. Both conserved end residues are part of each CDR3. A D gene is named only where the DNA matches it firmly. Clone size, where shown, is once, few, many, or a class for clones that have expanded.

clone size	D gene	V gene	J gene	CDR3 protein	CDR3 DNA
-	-	TRBV12-5	TRBJ1-4	CASGLVYTAGGNNEKLFF	TGTGCTAGTGGTTTGGTATATACCGCCGGGGGGAATAATGAAAAACTGTTTTTT
-	TRBD1	TRBV4-1	TRBJ2-1	CASSQTPDRGQFF	TGCGCCAGCAGCCAGACTCCGGACAGGGGGCAGTTCTTC
-	-	TRBV7-9	TRBJ2-7	CASSLSAGSAYEQYF	TGTGCCAGCAGCTTATCGGCAGGGTCAGCCTACGAGCAGTACTTC
-	TRBD1	TRBV2	TRBJ1-1	CASRGTGRNTEAFF	TGTGCCAGCAGAGGGACAGGGAGGAACACTGAAGCTTTCTTT
-	-	TRBV5-8	TRBJ1-5	CASSLVPGPKQPQHF	TGTGCCAGCAGCTTGGTGCCAGGGCCCAAGCAGCCCCAGCATTTT
-	-	TRBV12-5	TRBJ1-4	CASGLSGTKRNEKLFF	TGTGCTAGTGGTTTATCGGGAACCAAGAGAAATGAAAAACTGTTTTTT
few	TRBD2	TRBV5-1	TRBJ2-5	CASSLTSGSEETQYF	TGCGCCAGCAGCTTAACTAGCGGGTCTGAAGAGACCCAGTACTTC
-	TRBD1	TRBV5-5	TRBJ2-2	CASTTTTGTGELFF	TGTGCCAGCACCACGACGACAGGGACCGGGGAGCTGTTTTTT
-	-	TRBV7-2	TRBJ1-4	CASSLGPGVEKLFF	TGTGCCAGCAGCTTAGGGCCAGGGGTTGAAAAACTGTTTTTT
-	-	TRBV29-1	TRBJ1-1	CSAFRQLDTEAFF	TGCAGCGCTTTCAGGCAACTTGACACTGAAGCTTTCTTT
-	-	TRBV10-3	TRBJ2-6	CAISAPLGQGNSGANVLTF	TGTGCCATCAGTGCCCCCCTGGGGCAGGGAAACTCTGGGGCCAACGTCCTGACTTTC
-	-	TRBV19	TRBJ2-2	CASSPSPGTWTGELFF	TGTGCCAGTAGTCCGAGTCCCGGGACATGGACCGGGGAGCTGTTTTTT
-	-	TRBV30	TRBJ1-3	CAWSVGQLQGNTIYF	TGTGCCTGGAGTGTAGGACAGCTCCAGGGAAACACCATATATTTT
-	TRBD1	TRBV19	TRBJ1-6	CASRRDRGQALHF	TGTGCCAGTAGGAGGGACAGGGGGCAGGCCCTCCACTTT
-	-	TRBV29-1	TRBJ1-1	CSVALLLNTEAFF	TGCAGCGTTGCTCTCCTACTGAACACTGAAGCTTTCTTT
-	-	TRBV5-1	TRBJ2-6	CASSHRRGSGANVLTF	TGCGCCAGCAGCCATCGGCGGGGCTCTGGGGCCAACGTCCTGACTTTC
-	-	TRBV15	TRBJ2-5	CATSRGRVKEYF	TGTGCCACCAGCAGAGGCCGGGTTAAGGAGTACTTC
-	-	TRBV6-5	TRBJ1-1	CASSPRYRNTEAFF	TGTGCCAGCAGCCCGCGATACAGGAACACTGAAGCTTTCTTT
-	-	TRBV28	TRBJ1-3	CASSHRSSGNTIYF	TGTGCCAGCAGCCACAGGAGCTCTGGAAACACCATATATTTT
-	TRBD1	TRBV19	TRBJ1-4	CASVRPGGREKLFF	TGTGCCAGTGTACGACCAGGGGGAAGGGAAAAACTGTTTTTT
-	TRBD1	TRBV9	TRBJ1-2	CASSETGIGYTF	TGTGCCAGCAGCGAGACAGGGATTGGCTACACCTTC
-	-	TRBV18	TRBJ2-5	CASSPYGETQYF	TGTGCCAGCTCACCTTACGGGGAGACCCAGTACTTC
-	-	TRBV2	TRBJ1-5	CASRPDLGRSEPQHF	TGTGCCAGCAGGCCCGACCTAGGTAGGTCGGAGCCCCAGCATTTT
-	-	TRBV5-6	TRBJ1-2	CASSLAGVANYGYTF	TGTGCCAGCAGCTTGGCCGGGGTTGCTAACTATGGCTACACCTTC
-	TRBD2	TRBV9	TRBJ2-2	CASSVATGGANTGELFF	TGTGCCAGCAGCGTAGCTACCGGGGGGGCGAACACCGGGGAGCTGTTTTTT
-	TRBD1	TRBV6-1	TRBJ1-5	CASSEATGGGQPQHF	TGTGCCAGCAGTGAAGCGACAGGGGGGGGTCAGCCCCAGCATTTT
-	-	TRBV11-2	TRBJ2-3	CASSLRHDPTDTQYF	TGTGCCAGCAGCTTAAGACATGACCCTACAGATACGCAGTATTTT
-	-	TRBV2	TRBJ2-5	CASSGRGGETQYF	TGTGCCAGCAGTGGCAGGGGCGGAGAGACCCAGTACTTC
-	TRBD1	TRBV5-1	TRBJ2-1	CASTSLRTGEEFF	TGCGCCAGCACCTCCTTACGGACAGGGGAAGAGTTCTTC
-	-	TRBV29-1	TRBJ1-2	CSVVDGYTF	TGCAGCGTTGTCGATGGCTACACCTTC
-	TRBD2	TRBV9	TRBJ2-3	CASSGAGGQVDTQYF	TGTGCCAGCAGCGGAGCGGGGGGCCAGGTAGATACGCAGTATTTT
-	-	TRBV11-3	TRBJ2-1	CASSPGGNEQFF	TGTGCCAGCAGCCCCGGAGGGAATGAGCAGTTCTTC
-	TRBD1	TRBV28	TRBJ1-4	CASSILGPGQEDEKLFF	TGTGCCAGCAGCATTCTAGGTCCGGGACAGGAGGATGAAAAACTGTTTTTT
-	TRBD1	TRBV28	TRBJ1-6	CASSLWGQTNNSPLHF	TGTGCCAGCAGTTTATGGGGACAGACTAATAATTCACCCCTCCACTTT
once	TRBD2	TRBV6-5	TRBJ2-7	CASSTREGEQYF	TGTGCCAGCAGTACCAGGGAGGGCGAGCAGTACTTC
-	-	TRBV5-1	TRBJ1-4	CASSLGTIKTNEKLFF	TGCGCCAGCAGCTTGGGGACAATTAAAACTAATGAAAAACTGTTTTTT
-	TRBD2	TRBV29-1	TRBJ2-1	CSVAGGSYNEQFF	TGCAGCGTCGCGGGAGGATCCTACAATGAGCAGTTCTTC
-	-	TRBV5-1	TRBJ2-3	CASSLDYSRTHGDTQYF	TGCGCCAGCAGCTTGGATTATTCAAGGACACACGGAGATACGCAGTATTTT
-	-	TRBV11-3	TRBJ1-1	CASSSHSDRLYTEAFF	TGTGCCAGCAGCTCCCATTCAGACAGGCTTTACACTGAAGCTTTCTTT
-	-	TRBV9	TRBJ2-7	CASGTGDSYEQYF	TGTGCCAGCGGAACGGGGGACTCCTACGAGCAGTACTTC
-	-	TRBV30	TRBJ1-4	CAWSVTATNEKLFF	TGTGCCTGGAGTGTGACAGCAACTAATGAAAAACTGTTTTTT
-	-	TRBV6-5	TRBJ1-2	CASSYTDRANYGYTF	TGTGCCAGCAGTTACACGGACAGAGCTAACTATGGCTACACCTTC
-	-	TRBV29-1	TRBJ1-1	CSVEDRVTGATEAFF	TGCAGCGTTGAAGATCGGGTGACAGGAGCCACCGAAGCTTTCTTT
-	TRBD1	TRBV2	TRBJ2-7	CASNGQGSYEQYF	TGTGCCAGCAACGGACAGGGATCCTACGAGCAGTACTTC
-	-	TRBV10-2	TRBJ1-5	CASKWQADQPQHF	TGCGCCAGCAAATGGCAGGCAGACCAGCCCCAGCATTTT
-	-	TRBV5-6	TRBJ1-1	CASRPPGLVERSEAFF	TGTGCCAGCAGACCTCCGGGTCTAGTAGAGAGGAGTGAAGCTTTCTTT
-	-	TRBV7-3	TRBJ2-2	CASSPGQLNTGELFF	TGTGCCAGCAGCCCAGGACAGTTGAACACCGGGGAGCTGTTTTTT
-	TRBD1	TRBV6-5	TRBJ1-2	CASSRDRNYGYTF	TGTGCCAGCAGCAGGGACAGGAACTATGGCTACACCTTC
-	-	TRBV7-9	TRBJ2-7	CASRSDRTPSYEQYF	TGTGCCAGCAGATCCGACAGGACCCCCTCCTACGAGCAGTACTTC
-	-	TRBV25-1	TRBJ2-5	CASSEYQGNTETQYF	TGTGCCAGCAGTGAATATCAGGGAAATACAGAGACCCAGTACTTC
once	-	TRBV6-1	TRBJ1-3	CASLGRVSGNTIYF	TGTGCCAGCCTAGGCAGGGTCTCTGGAAACACCATATATTTT
-	-	TRBV7-3	TRBJ1-6	CASSPRRGPNSPLHF	TGTGCCAGCAGCCCGCGAAGGGGCCCGAATTCACCCCTCCACTTT
-	-	TRBV6-1	TRBJ2-1	CASSEGRGYNEQFF	TGTGCCAGCAGTGAAGGGAGAGGTTACAATGAGCAGTTCTTC
-	-	TRBV7-2	TRBJ1-2	CASRQDDRIYGYTF	TGTGCCAGCAGGCAAGACGACAGGATCTATGGCTACACCTTC
few	TRBD1	TRBV10-3	TRBJ2-5	CAIRGTGEKETQYF	TGTGCCATCAGGGGGACAGGGGAAAAGGAGACCCAGTACTTC
-	-	TRBV10-3	TRBJ2-2	CAISEYGTSNTGELFF	TGTGCCATCAGTGAGTATGGGACATCGAACACCGGGGAGCTGTTTTTT
-	TRBD2	TRBV9	TRBJ2-5	CASSVGSSGGETQYF	TGTGCCAGCAGCGTAGGATCTAGCGGGGGGGAGACCCAGTACTTC